This TCR beta chain was obtained from a study of control samples from healthy donors and cancer patients. Assay: immunoSEQ multiplex PCR; the TCRdb copy retains only in-frame clones and omits some. The sample yields tens of thousands of clones, around 90% seen once. This clone was observed a few times. Looked up from germline, CDR1 is LGHNT and CDR2 is FRNRAP. V lost 8 bases, J lost 5 bases, and 16 bases lay in between. This CDR3 contains 14 residues. Sequenced: blood. The chain recombines TRBV12-5 with TRBJ1-3; D gene unclear. This sequence originates from a woman between 45 and 60 years old in good health. DNA for the CDR3: TGTGCTAGTAGCCCGGGATATTCCCGAAACACCATATATTTT. It specifies CASSPGYSRNTIYF.